Each of the 24 T cell receptor beta chains below was sequenced from the same sample in a study of blood T cell repertoires in COVID-19. The data were produced by immunoSEQ multiplex PCR, yet TCRdb's version contains in-frame clones alone and is incomplete. In the table there are about 130,000 clones, about 88% of which are singletons. Sequencing was carried out using peripheral blood. The receptors here all came from an elderly woman with acute or convalescent COVID-19.

This chain links TRBV9 with TRBJ1-4; no firm D call. V was cut by 3 bases and J by 6 bases, with 15 bases left in between. CDR1 and CDR2 (germline): SGDLS, YYNGEE. This CDR3 is 15 amino acids long. The CDR3 is CASSGGSIRDEKLFF. CDR3 nucleotide sequence: TGTGCCAGCAGCGGTGGTTCAATTAGAGATGAAAAACTGTTTTTT.

V and J are TRBV5-1 and TRBJ2-3; 7 bases map to TRBD1. Trimming cost V 0 bases and J 4 bases; bases outside gene matches: 5. The germline V gene has CDR1 SGHRS and CDR2 YFSETQ. The CDR3 totals 15 residues. The CDR3: CASSLVGQGADTQYF. The CDR3, as DNA: TGCGCCAGCAGCTTGGTTGGGCAGGGGGCAGATACGCAGTATTTT.

This clone appeared a single time. As DNA, the CDR3 is TGTGCCAGCAGTCGGCAAACAGGGACATTTGATCAGCCCCAGCATTTT. This sequence encodes CASSRQTGTFDQPQHF. The chain couples TRBV6-2 or TRBV6-3 to TRBJ1-5; perhaps TRBD1 as D (6 bases). The CDR3 extends over 16 amino acids. CDR1 is MNHEY and CDR2 is SVGEGT in the germline V gene. V gave up 5 bases and J gave up 5 bases, with 19 bases separating them.

This chain connects TRBV29-1 to TRBJ2-3; D perhaps matches TRBD2 (5 bases). The CDR3 has 17 amino acids. The germline gives CDR1 SQVTM, CDR2 ANQGSEA. Between the trimmed V and J ends, which lost 5 bases and 4 bases, there was a span of 25 bases. DNA for the CDR3: TGCAGCGTTAAAAAAGGTACGGCGGGCCGGCTCGCAGATACGCAGTATTTT. Encoded protein: CSVKKGTAGRLADTQYF.

The chain links TRBV13 to TRBJ2-7; 12 bases align to TRBD2. V trimming: 5 bases; J trimming: 0 bases; junction bases outside the gene matches: 2. This CDR3 has 15 residues. Germline CDR1 reads PRHDT; CDR2 reads FYEKMQ (reference sequence). CDR3 in DNA: TGTGCCAGCAGCAAGACTAGCGGGAGCTCCTACGAGCAGTACTTC. Its translation: CASSKTSGSSYEQYF.

CDR3 bases: TGCGCCAGCAGCGGGGGACCCGGTGAGCAGTTCTTC. Translated, it gives CASSGGPGEQFF. The chain recombines TRBV10-1 with TRBJ2-1, with D maybe TRBD2 (6 bases). The V end lost 6 bases, the J end lost 9 bases, and 12 bases lay between the germline ends. This CDR3 comprises 12 residues. The V gene's germline CDR1 is WNHNN and CDR2 SYGVQD (reference sequence).

The V gene is TRBV3-1 (or the pseudogene TRBV3-2), the J gene TRBJ1-4; 7 bases map to TRBD1. V was clipped by 6 bases and J by 5 bases; unmatched bases: 6. The CDR3 is made up of 14 amino acids. Germline V gene lookup returns CDR1 LGHDT and CDR2 YNNKEL (reference sequence). The CDR3 region is CASSPGTDNEKLFF. The CDR3 DNA reads TGTGCCAGCAGTCCTGGGACAGACAATGAAAAACTGTTTTTT.

The chain has TRBV29-1 and TRBJ1-4; the match to TRBD1 covers 9 bases. Germline lookup yields CDR1 SQVTM and CDR2 ANQGSEA. V shed 7 bases and J 7 bases; nucleotides not matched to a gene: 7. The CDR3 is 13 amino acids. The CDR3 DNA sequence: TGCAGCGCTACGGACAGGGGCGGTGAAAAACTGTTTTTT. The encoded protein is CSATDRGGEKLFF.

The gene calls are TRBV19 and TRBJ1-2, with D maybe TRBD1 (6 bases). V lost 5 bases and J lost 7, with 11 bases in between. This CDR3 contains 12 residues. CDR1 is LNHDA and CDR2 is SQIVND in the germline V gene (reference sequence). The CDR3 DNA reads TGTGCCAGTAGTCCGACAGGTTCTGGCTACACCTTC. Translating it yields CASSPTGSGYTF.

The chain combines TRBV18 with TRBJ2-2, with a tentative D call TRBD2 (7 bases). Germline V gives CDR1 KGHSH, CDR2 LQKENI. This CDR3 contains 18 residues. Trimming removed 6 bases from V and 0 bases from J, with 20 bases in between. CDR3 in DNA: TGTGCCAGCTCTCTCAATCGCGGCGGGGGCGCGAACACCGGGGAGCTGTTTTTT. This sequence encodes CASSLNRGGGANTGELFF.

The genes are TRBV13 and TRBJ1-1; no firm D call. The CDR3 length is 17 residues. The V end was cut by 3 bases, the J end by 0 bases, with 17 bases between. Germline V lookup: CDR1 PRHDT, CDR2 FYEKMQ (reference sequence). The DNA of the CDR3 is TGTGCCAGCAGCTTTAACAGCGGCAGCCCGATGAACACTGAAGCTTTCTTT. It translates to CASSFNSGSPMNTEAFF.

V usage is TRBV27 and J usage is TRBJ2-7, with a possible D match to TRBD2 (6 bases). V lost 8 bases and J 0 bases, leaving 11 bases between the germline ends. The CDR3 length is 13 residues. Germline CDR1 reads MNHEY; CDR2 reads SMNVEV (reference sequence). Here the CDR3 reads CASGRRGSYEQYF. The CDR3 region has the DNA TGTGCCAGCGGTCGGAGGGGCTCCTACGAGCAGTACTTC.

The chain carries TRBV5-4 and TRBJ2-4, with D possibly matching TRBD1 (5 bases). The V end lost 3 bases, the J end lost 9 bases, and 13 bases lay between the germline ends. The CDR3 consists of 13 residues. Looked up from germline, CDR1 is SGHNT and CDR2 is YYREEE (reference sequence). In DNA form, the CDR3 reads TGTGCCAGCAGCTCCGTAGGGGTAGGCATTCAGTACTTC. Encoded protein: CASSSVGVGIQYF.

CDR3 protein: CAWSPHLAGSANYGYTF. The DNA of the CDR3 is TGTGCCTGGAGTCCCCATCTGGCAGGCTCCGCGAACTATGGCTACACCTTC. The chain employs TRBV30 and TRBJ1-2; unclear D gene. Trimming stripped 2 bases from V and 2 bases from J, with 21 bases between. Per the germline V gene, CDR1 is GTSNPN and CDR2 is SVGIG (reference sequence). CDR3 size: 17 residues.

The rearrangement uses TRBV18 and TRBJ1-5, with D unclear. Trimming shortened V by 5 bases and J by 4 bases, and 9 bases separated the two germline ends. The length of the CDR3 is 13 residues. Looked up from germline, CDR1 is KGHSH and CDR2 is LQKENI. In DNA, the CDR3 is TGTGCCAGCTCAGCCGGAGGTAATCAGCCCCAGCATTTT. It encodes CASSAGGNQPQHF.

The chain employs TRBV7-2 and TRBJ2-1; perhaps TRBD2 as D (5 bases). The V gene lost 4 bases and the J gene lost 11 bases, with 27 bases spanning the gap. CDR1 is SGHTA and CDR2 is FQGNSA in the germline V gene. The CDR3 sequence is 17 residues long. CDR3: CASSSSILVGKADQQFF. The CDR3 nucleotides read TGTGCCAGCAGCTCCTCAATCTTGGTCGGAAAAGCGGATCAGCAGTTCTTC.

CDR3 in amino acids: CASSPSGALADTQYF. In DNA form, the CDR3 reads TGCGCCAGCAGCCCTAGCGGGGCCCTCGCGGATACGCAGTATTTT. V and J are TRBV5-1 and TRBJ2-3; 9 nucleotides line up with TRBD2. V gave up 4 bases and J gave up 6 bases; unmatched junction bases: 9. In germline, CDR1 is SGHRS, CDR2 YFSETQ. The CDR3 contains 15 residues.

The chain combines TRBV9 with TRBJ2-1; TRBD2 aligns across 15 bases. Trimming removed 4 bases from V and 9 bases from J; junction bases left unmatched: 5. The CDR3 length is 15 residues. CDR1 SGDLS and CDR2 YYNGEE come from the germline V gene. The CDR3 region is CASSPRTSGRGEQFF. The CDR3 coding sequence is TGTGCCAGCAGCCCCCGGACTAGCGGGAGGGGTGAGCAGTTCTTC.

The V gene is TRBV19, the J gene TRBJ2-1, with unresolved D. The CDR3 runs 12 residues. Trimming removed 2 bases at V and 8 bases at J, with 7 bases between. Germline values: CDR1 LNHDA, CDR2 SQIVND (reference sequence). The CDR3 reads CASSISVHEQFF. The CDR3, as DNA: TGTGCCAGTAGTATAAGCGTCCATGAGCAGTTCTTC.

V is TRBV4-2 and J is TRBJ2-1; 11 bases agree with TRBD2. V lost 1 base to trimming and J lost 2 bases; unmatched junction nucleotides: 16. This CDR3 comprises 21 residues. Germline lookup yields CDR1 LGHNA and CDR2 YNFKEQ. The CDR3 DNA reads TGTGCCAGCAGCCAAGTGGCTAGCGGGGGGTTCGGACCCTCACCCTACAATGAGCAGTTCTTC. This encodes CASSQVASGGFGPSPYNEQFF.

This sequence joins TRBV7-2 and TRBJ2-1, with D uncertain. The CDR3 runs 13 residues. The germline V and J ends were trimmed by 2 bases and 8 bases, with 10 bases remaining between them. In germline, CDR1 is SGHTA, CDR2 FQGNSA. CDR3 bases: TGTGCCAGCAGCTTACCGAGTTTGGATGAGCAGTTCTTC. Protein sequence: CASSLPSLDEQFF.

This clone was detected once. This chain uses TRBV12-5 with TRBJ2-7, with 7 nucleotides matching TRBD2. This CDR3 is built from 14 residues. Losses at the gene ends were 5 bases for V and 4 bases for J; bases not matched to a gene: 8. Germline CDR1 LGHNT, CDR2 FRNRAP. The CDR3 loop is CASGPRGGEYEQYF. The CDR3 DNA is TGTGCTAGTGGTCCGCGTGGGGGGGAATACGAGCAGTACTTC.

The chain recombines TRBV29-1 with TRBJ2-7; 11 nucleotides match TRBD1. This CDR3 has 13 residues. V dropped 7 bases and J dropped 2; count of bases not matched to a gene: 4. CDR1 is SQVTM, CDR2 ANQGSEA, per germline. The DNA of the CDR3 is TGCAGCGGTGGACAGGGGGCCACCTACGAGCAGTACTTC. This encodes CSGGQGATYEQYF.

This clone has a single count. J is TRBJ1-2 and V is TRBV5-8; D remains ambiguous. CDR3 size: 14 residues. The germline CDR1 and CDR2 sequences are SGHTS and YDEGEE. The V end was cut by 2 bases, the J end by 2 bases, with 10 bases between. The CDR3 is CASSLTDLNYGYTF. CDR3 bases: TGTGCCAGCAGCTTAACAGATCTAAACTATGGCTACACCTTC.